This entry lists 14 T cell receptor beta chains sequenced from one sample in a study of shared clonotypes between healthy human individuals. Generated by immunoSEQ multiplex PCR, the TCRdb table keeps only in-frame clones and is missing some. The sample consists of 2,500,000 or so clones, roughly 90% of them appearing once. Material for sequencing was naive CD4+ T cells from PBMCs. As to subset: CD45RA+ positively selected. These receptors were collected from a young man in good health. Some clones in this sample may be carry-over from other donors' samples.

V usage is TRBV6-1 and J usage is TRBJ2-1; D remains ambiguous. The CDR3 runs 13 residues. Germline-derived CDR1 and CDR2 are MNHNS and SASEGT. Trimming pared 2 bases from V and 7 bases from J, leaving 9 bases between. CDR3 coding DNA: TGTGCCAGCAGTGAAAACTCAGCGAATGAGCAGTTCTTC. Translating gives CASSENSANEQFF.

The rearrangement uses TRBV9 and TRBJ2-5; D is perhaps TRBD1 (5 bases). The CDR3 sequence is 14 residues long. The germline V and J ends were trimmed by 0 bases and 2 bases, with 8 bases remaining between them. CDR1 and CDR2 from the germline V gene are SGDLS and YYNGEE. CDR3 DNA sequence: TGTGCCAGCAGCGTAGCCAACAGGCAAGAGACCCAGTACTTC. It is translated as CASSVANRQETQYF.

This clone was seen a handful of times. This sample also contains other DNA sequences that code for the same CDR3. CDR3 bases: TGTGCCTGGACCGGGACGGCGAACACTGAAGCTTTCTTT. Amino acid sequence: CAWTGTANTEAFF. This chain joins TRBV30 and TRBJ1-1; maybe TRBD1 (5 bases). CDR3 length: 13 residues. V lost 4 bases and J 1 base, leaving 10 bases between the germline ends. Germline V gene lookup returns CDR1 GTSNPN and CDR2 SVGIG (reference sequence).

V is TRBV11-2 and J is TRBJ1-1, with 7 bases fitting TRBD1. Germline lookup yields CDR1 SGHAT and CDR2 FQNNGV. After removal of 6 bases from V and 10 bases from J, the junction contained 8 bases not matched to a gene. The CDR3 spans 12 residues. The CDR3 coding sequence is TGTGCCAGCAGTTACTCCCAGGGGGGAGCTTTCTTT. Translated, it gives CASSYSQGGAFF.

This rearrangement joins TRBV30 to TRBJ2-1, with D tentatively TRBD2 (7 bases). The CDR3 loop spans 17 amino acids. Trimming left V 0 bases short and J 1 base short, with 16 bases between. Germline values: CDR1 GTSNPN, CDR2 SVGIG (reference sequence). CDR3 nucleotides: TGTGCCTGGAGTGTACGGGGGGCCGCGTTATCCTACAATGAGCAGTTCTTC. Protein sequence: CAWSVRGAALSYNEQFF.

The V call is TRBV6-5, the J call TRBJ2-5; perhaps TRBD2 as D (6 bases). This CDR3 has 15 amino acids. Germline lookup yields CDR1 MNHEY and CDR2 SVGAGI. The V and J ends lost 10 bases and 2 bases respectively, with 20 bases between them. CDR3 nucleotides: TGTGCCACCCGGGGCTGGGGGGAGTGGCAAGAGACCCAGTACTTC. Its protein is CATRGWGEWQETQYF.

The chain joins TRBV2 to TRBJ1-2; maybe TRBD1 (6 bases). Germline V CDR1 and CDR2: SNHLY, FYNNEI. Deletions cut 7 bases from V and 7 bases from J, with 13 bases between. The CDR3 has 12 amino acids. Here the CDR3 DNA reads TGTGCCAGCACCGAGGGGGGTCCTGGCTACACCTTC. Translation gives CASTEGGPGYTF.

This rearrangement joins TRBV7-9 to TRBJ2-7, with 11 bases that match TRBD2. After removal of 1 base from V and 4 bases from J, the junction contained 3 bases not matched to a gene. CDR3 length: 15 residues. Germline CDR1 is SEHNR and CDR2 is FQNEAQ (reference sequence). The DNA of the CDR3 is TGTGCCAGCAGCTTAGTGGGACTAGCGGAATACGAGCAGTACTTC. Amino acids: CASSLVGLAEYEQYF.

This chain connects TRBV7-2 to TRBJ2-7; perhaps TRBD2 as D (5 bases). Germline V gives CDR1 SGHTA, CDR2 FQGNSA. V gave up 1 base and J gave up 0 bases, with 19 bases separating them. CDR3 length: 18 amino acids. CDR3 in DNA: TGTGCCAGCAGCTTAGTGGTTTCGGGCAGCGGTAGCTCCTACGAGCAGTACTTC. It yields the protein CASSLVVSGSGSSYEQYF.

This chain joins TRBV30 and TRBJ1-6; 8 nucleotides match TRBD1. Trimming at V came to 1 base and at J to 8 bases, leaving 4 bases not matched to a gene. CDR3 size: 14 residues. The germline gives CDR1 GTSNPN, CDR2 SVGIG (reference sequence). The CDR3 region has the DNA TGTGCCTGGAGTGACGACAGGGGTTATTCACCCCTCCACTTT. Translation: CAWSDDRGYSPLHF.

This clone was recorded once. The J gene is TRBJ2-7, the V gene TRBV4-1, with 12 bases fitting TRBD2. Unmatched junction bases numbered 7, after V lost 4 bases and J lost 6 bases. The CDR3 runs to 15 residues. Germline CDR1 and CDR2: MGHRA and YSYEKL. The CDR3 loop reads CASSLSLAGGIEQYF. CDR3 nucleotides: TGCGCCAGCAGCCTCTCCCTAGCGGGAGGGATCGAGCAGTACTTC.

This clone came up a few times. The V gene is TRBV18, the J gene TRBJ1-1; 9 nucleotides agree with TRBD1. Germline CDR1 is KGHSH and CDR2 is LQKENI. The CDR3 extends over 16 amino acids. Trimming cost V 2 bases and J 5 bases; bases outside gene matches: 9. CDR3 coding DNA: TGTGCCAGCTCACCAGTTTTAGGGACAGGGCGAACTGAAGCTTTCTTT. It translates to CASSPVLGTGRTEAFF.

The J gene is TRBJ2-1, the V gene TRBV5-4, with a possible D match to TRBD1 (6 bases). The CDR3 is 15 residues long. Trimming took off 4 bases at V and 4 bases at J, with 15 bases between the two ends. The germline CDR1 and CDR2 sequences are SGHNT and YYREEE (reference sequence). CDR3 nucleotides: TGTGCCAGCAGCCTGGGGGCAACGGTATACAATGAGCAGTTCTTC. The encoded protein is CASSLGATVYNEQFF.

The chain carries TRBV28 and TRBJ1-4; D possibly corresponds to TRBD1 (5 bases). This CDR3 is built from 13 residues. Looked up from germline, CDR1 is MDHEN and CDR2 is SYDVKM. The V gene lost 5 bases and the J gene lost 7 bases, with 11 bases spanning the gap. The CDR3 here is CASSGQILEKLFF. CDR3 DNA: TGTGCCAGCAGTGGACAAATCCTTGAAAAACTGTTTTTT. Combining the CDR3 with reference TRBV28 and TRBJ1-4 gives the whole variable domain DVKVTQSSRYLVKRTGEKVFLECVQDMDHENMFWYRQDPGLGLRLIYFSYDVKMKEKGDIPEGYSVSREKKERFSLILESASTNQTSMYLCASSGQILEKLFFGSGTQLSVL.